In its sample, the clone carrying this T cell receptor (beta chain) was seen once. Clones were read by immunoSEQ multiplex PCR, and TCRdb kept only the in-frame ones, dropping some. This table has 85,000 to 100,000 clones, roughly four fifths appearing once. Time point described: after dendritic cell vaccination, including at tumor progression/relapse. This record comes from a study of glioma-infiltrating T cells after dendritic cell vaccination. The CDR3 contains 14 residues. Germline values: CDR1 MNHEY, CDR2 SVGAGI. Trimming cost V 6 bases and J 4 bases, with 15 bases left between them. Material: blood, obtained after dendritic cell vaccination. This receptor was taken from a human donor with glioblastoma. V gene TRBV6-5 combines with J gene TRBJ1-1; D might be TRBD1 (5 bases). CDR3 coding DNA: TGTGCCAGCAGGGGACTGAGGGGCCCCACTGAAGCTTTCTTT. This codes for CASRGLRGPTEAFF.